The sequence of this T cell receptor (beta chain) was determined in a study of cytomegalovirus exposure and HLA in healthy donors. Overall study: Unique TCRs from HLA-typed donors, 70 million to 85 million of them, were held in an early data release. Study observations and caveats: Some public TCRs appeared in many individuals, while most sequences were rare. As a later analysis showed, a missense DCLRE1C variant was linked to trimming of TCR beta V- and J-genes.

Primers included in the PCR were 60 Vbeta and 13 Jbeta primers. The data were produced by immunoSEQ multiplex PCR, yet TCRdb's version contains in-frame clones alone and is incomplete. The top ten clones hold 2% to 3% of a sample with fewer than 350,000 clones, roughly 90% of them seen once. As concerns this clone: The antigen is not known.

Trimming removed 3 bases from V and 1 base from J, with 9 bases in between. CDR1 is MNHEY and CDR2 is SMNVEV in the germline V gene (reference sequence). The CDR3 is made up of 14 amino acids. J is TRBJ1-1 and V is TRBV27; no reliable D call. The sequence was obtained from a woman between 18 and 29 years old in good health and CMV-seronegative. The sample was PBMCs. In nucleotides, the CDR3 is TGTGCCAGCAGTTTGAAACAGAGGAACACTGAAGCTTTCTTT. Translating gives CASSLKQRNTEAFF.